This T cell receptor (beta chain) was obtained from a study of cytomegalovirus exposure and HLA in healthy donors (TCRdb year 2017). Regarding the complete study: An earlier analysis of approximately 640 of the donors reported 250 to 350 Gb of sequence data and some 120 million unique TCR beta sequences from 150 million to 200 million T cells. Roughly 5 DR-DQ haplotypes were handled as single units for association and clustering, since linkage in the cohort was strong. The number of donors typed differed by locus, with roughly 620-630 for A, B, C, DRB1 and DQB1, about 500 for DQA1, over 600 for DPA1, and about 450 for DPB1. Every discovery cohort repertoire had been produced on one sequencing platform. Both class I and class II loci were covered by HLA typing, at four-digit resolution. Donor age, sex, ethnicity and CMV serostatus were compiled alongside the repertoire data. The study combined high-throughput TCR immunosequencing, statistical association of individual TCRs with disease status, and machine learning to predict cytomegalovirus infection status. A separate validation cohort of over a hundred different subjects was used in addition to the approximately 700-subject first cohort. The aim of the study was to test whether cataloging public T cell receptors could identify signatures of past pathogen exposure. A later analysis re-examined previously published TCR beta repertoires from roughly 720 donors and added high-resolution HLA genotyping to investigate patterns of TCR occurrence. The T cell repertoires of 700 or so subjects were profiled by immunosequencing and related to cytomegalovirus serostatus. Genome-wide SNP genotypes for about three fifths of the roughly 700 donors were used in a later genetic analysis, which treated that subset as a discovery cohort. In the later analysis, no new phenotypic data were used to find candidate immune exposures; instead, reliance was placed on TCR beta sequences and their occurrence across donors. On average, roughly 250,000 unique TCR beta nucleotide sequences were sequenced per donor among fewer than 500 genotyped donors of the cohort, with roughly a sixth of those sequences being non-productive. An early release covering roughly 640 HLA-typed donors comprised about 320 gigabases of sequencing data and roughly 86 million unique TCR sequences. To decide whether each TCR beta V gene segment behaved as functional or pseudogenic, an earlier analysis of some 540 of the donors relied on high-throughput TCR beta sequencing. Among the roughly 400 genotyped donors, 81% belonged to the genetic ancestry cluster associated with self-reported Caucasian donors. General findings and caveats noted by the study authors: Correlated functional status among segregating V segments might reflect linkage disequilibrium, but an unknown experimental factor could not be ruled out. Three of the identified cytomegalovirus-associated TCR beta chains were confirmed in vitro to be specific for cytomegalovirus antigens. In the study, approximately 160 TCR beta chains were listed as associated with cytomegalovirus. Several of the top co-occurrence clusters appeared to be linked to parvovirus B19, influenza, CMV and Epstein-Barr virus, according to a later analysis. Specific HLA alleles were associated with 15,000 to 20,000 TCR beta sequences at a false discovery rate of 0.05 in a later analysis. A later analysis found that TCR association rates varied across HLA loci, with DRB1 alleles showing the most associated TCRs and HLA-C alleles the fewest. Compared with equally common non-associated chains, HLA-associated TCR beta chains in a later analysis were more clonally expanded and had lower generation probabilities. Across donors, most TCR sequences were observed very rarely, whereas some public TCRs were present in many individuals. Because HLA typing was missing for some donors at each locus, association tests included only the typed subset. Most CMV-associated TCR beta chains appeared to be HLA-restricted in a later analysis, and the HLA associations seemed to be driven largely by CMV exposure. Immune exposure information for the cohort was limited to CMV serostatus. The classifier was reported to diagnose cytomegalovirus status with high specificity and sensitivity in both the original cohort and the validation cohort. The authors suggested that the approach could potentially be extended to other disease states and immunological phenotypes. A later genetic analysis reported fewer N-insertions in productive TCRs among donors in an Asian-associated ancestry cluster than the roughly 720-donor mean. In a later genetic analysis, a missense DCLRE1C variant was associated with V-gene and J-gene trimming of TCR beta chains, and the association was replicated in an independent cohort. Because counts were too low, some 16 rarely observed V segments, including chromosome 9 orphons, were excluded from the earlier analysis of roughly 580 of the donors. When HLA alleles, especially DR and DQ, strongly co-occurred, TCR associations were difficult to assign to individual alleles. Roughly uniform sequencing depth across donors was assumed in presence/absence analyses, although this assumption may not hold. A cluster of highly shared sequence variants was judged likely to be a technical artifact of the sequencing pipeline. A further reported finding was that TCR beta sequences accurately predicted the HLA-A and HLA-B alleles for most subjects in the first cohort. The cohort was sequenced for TCR beta chains only, and without alpha or paired-chain data the features that could be detected were limited. An earlier analysis of approximately 600 of the donors showed that most TCR beta V segments appeared in productive rearrangements either about 87% or about 30% of the time, which broadly matched IMGT annotations.

With respect to this clone: Its specific antigen is unknown. Base qualities are not at hand, and no much larger clone is one base apart.

The cohort consisted of 650 to 850 healthy bone marrow donors. Cohort members were all nominally healthy when sampled, although unrecorded immune exposures were likely present. The donor tested CMV seronegative and was one of the 352 seronegative cohort members. Each donor provided a peripheral blood sample, and peripheral blood mononuclear cells were used for TCR beta sequencing. The Qiagen DNeasy Blood Extraction Kit was used to extract genomic DNA from the blood cell samples. The library was built by means of the immunoSEQ multiplex PCR assay. For the multiplex PCR, a mixture combining 60 forward primers for TCR Vbeta segments and 13 reverse primers for TCR Jbeta segments was used. The CDR3 region of rearranged TCR beta genes was amplified from genomic DNA with a multiplex PCR assay. Amplified TCR beta libraries were sequenced as 87-base-pair reads on the Illumina HiSeq System. The published analysis was carried out like this. A later analysis tallied tens of millions of unique TCR beta chains across the roughly 610 repertoires, and around 10 million of those chains were shared by two or more donors. Raw reads were error-corrected and collapsed into unique sequences with a nearest-neighbor algorithm that merged closely related sequences to remove PCR and sequencing errors. V, D and J gene segments were assigned by aligning CDR3 sequences to IMGT reference sequences. For a sequence to be retained, a match of at least six nucleotides was required to both a V gene segment and a J gene segment. Rearrangements were called productive when the CDR3 lacked stop codons and stayed in frame with V and J; all others were non-productive. Following IMGT convention, CDR3 was defined as the stretch from the second conserved V-encoded cysteine to the conserved J-encoded phenylalanine. The earlier analysis of about 500 of the donors excluded sequences that lacked an unambiguous match to a single V gene segment. In an earlier analysis of several hundred of the donors, V segments were called functional above 56.7% productive rearrangements and were called segregating when the between-donor standard deviation exceeded 5%. A statistical classification framework was built to diagnose cytomegalovirus status from the catalog of TCR beta chain sequences. In a later analysis, TCR nucleotide sequences were compared against IMGT/GENE-DB human TR gene sequences so that V and J genes could be assigned. The TCRdist pipeline was used in a later analysis to assign CDR3 sequences and most-parsimonious VDJ recombination scenarios. In a later analysis, each TCR beta chain was defined by its CDR3 amino acid sequence together with its V-gene family, and reads lacking a unique V-gene family were excluded. To address suspected cross-contamination and a sequencing artifact, a later analysis removed 592 highly shared, low-generation-probability nucleotide sequences. In a later analysis, a clonal expansion index for each public chain was calculated from normalized within-repertoire ranks of inferred template counts. In a later analysis, generation probabilities were computed with a VDJ recombination model fitted to out-of-frame rearrangements, and the resulting probabilities were checked against IGoR. In a later analysis, TCR-TCR, TCR-HLA and TCR-CMV co-occurrence was scored with hypergeometric tests, and a repertoire-size bias correction was applied to TCR pairs. To estimate false discovery rates, a later analysis permuted the HLA or CMV assignments 20 times. In a later analysis, co-occurring TCRs were grouped using DBSCAN, and TCRdist sequence similarity was added for clustering within HLA-allele-positive subsets. For co-occurrence clustering, repertoires with fewer than 30,000 or more than 120,000 public chains were excluded, along with five repertoires with anomalous nucleotide sharing. TCRdb re-hosts the immuneACCESS table, in-frame sequences only. Its copies lack some clones; in the studies checked, an unresolved V gene accounts for under half of them, and the cause for the rest is not known. The DNA was the basis for D and trimming; V, J and clone size are from that table. Present in this sample are about 150,000 clones, around 65% of which were seen just once. Around 1.9% of the sample goes to the ten largest clones.

Material for sequencing was PBMCs. This sequence was found in a male donor in good health and CMV-seronegative.

The CDR3 loop reads CASSLGTGLGGNTEAFF. The DNA sequence is given as TGCGCCAGCAGCTTAGGGACAGGGTTGGGAGGGAACACTGAAGCTTTCTTT. The V and J genes are TRBV5-1 and TRBJ1-1, with 9 bases aligning to TRBD1. The CDR3, cysteine through phenylalanine, is 17 amino acids long. The sequence is cut down to CDR3 DNA, 51 bases in frame from base 1. CDR1 SGHRS and CDR2 YFSETQ were looked up in the germline V gene. Compared with germline, V lacks 2 bases and J lacks 1 base; bases without a gene match: 9.